This TCR beta chain is drawn from a study of Ad26.COV2.S vaccination and SARS-CoV-2 variants. Study summary: Ad26.COV2.S, an intramuscular injection, was given once or twice 56 days apart.

Study observations and caveats: From the TCR breadth and depth analyses, total T cell responses may have been underestimated. After vaccination, substantial breadth of spike-specific CD8+ and CD4+ responses was reported.

Trimming removed 6 bases at V and 0 bases at J, with 9 bases between. Germline V gene sequence: CDR1 SNHLY, CDR2 FYNNEI. This CDR3 is built from 15 residues. As to treatment: 15 to 20 received Ad26.COV2.S at low or high dose, single or two shots; 5 received placebo; per-sample allocation not given. The samples date from day 63 after the first vaccine or placebo injection. As its vector, the vaccine had Ad26, which expressed Wuhan-strain SARS-CoV-2 spike. On this clone: Its antigen is still unknown.

Produced via immunoSEQ multiplex PCR; TCRdb's table is partial and in-frame only. Of hundreds of thousands of clones detected, about 90% appear once; the ten largest clones hold approximately 1.5%. This TCR was sampled from a person between 18 and 59 years old who received the Ad26.COV2.S COVID-19 vaccine or a placebo. The chain carries TRBV2 and TRBJ2-6; the D gene is possibly TRBD1 (5 bases). The starting material was peripheral blood, obtained in a trial of Ad26.COV2.S vaccine versus placebo. The CDR3 reads CASSADSSGANVLTF. CDR3 sequence (DNA): TGTGCCAGCAGCGCCGACAGCTCTGGGGCCAACGTCCTGACTTTC.